This T cell receptor beta chain was identified in a study of shared clonotypes between healthy human individuals. Study details: Three plates each covered CD4 naive and memory; CD8 naive two, CD8 memory one.

Sorted-subset replicate PCR reactions contained 150 to 200 ng DNA, corresponding to tens of thousands of T cell genomes. Assay used: immunoSEQ multiplex PCR; TCRdb lists only in-frame clones, some missing. This sample has 780,000 or so clones, with roughly two thirds found just once. After removal of 5 bases from V and 7 bases from J, the junction contained 15 bases not matched to a gene. Per germline, CDR1 SGHAT and CDR2 FQNNGV. The CDR3 has 18 residues. Sequencing was done on a sample of memory CD4+ T cells sorted from blood. The subset was: CD45RA-negative fraction. The TCR comes from a woman in her 30s in good health. The genes are TRBV11-2 and TRBJ2-2; 11 positions agree with TRBD2. The CDR3 DNA follows: TGTGCCAGCAGCAACGAATCCGTAGCGGGAGGGCTAGGCGGGGAGCTGTTTTTT. This codes for CASSNESVAGGLGGELFF.